In this sample, the clone carrying this TCR beta chain turned up many times. Its antigen is unidentified. The CDR3 contains 15 residues. CDR1 MGHDK and CDR2 SYGVNS come from the germline V gene. The germline V and J ends were trimmed by 7 bases and 0 bases, with 15 bases remaining between them. The data are from a study of T-cell reconstitution after alpha-beta-depleted transplantation in children. The TCRbeta library incorporated unique molecular identifiers. TCRdb recomputed calls from the PCR reads with MiXCR, one row per CDR3 protein. This sample has about 280,000 distinct CDR3 sequences, with around a tenth found just once. Study conclusions and caveats: Counts and diversity of T cells one year after transplant came mostly from newly produced T cells.

This TCR was sampled from a male patient under 10 years old who had a stem cell transplant for chronic granulomatous disease, so the T cells may come from the graft donor. The material sequenced was peripheral blood, taken 180 days after TCRalphabeta/CD19-depleted stem cell transplant. The chain uses TRBV25-1 and TRBJ2-5; D remains unclear. CDR3 in amino acids: CASMGTARYQETQYF. The CDR3 nucleotides read TGTGCCAGCATGGGAACAGCCAGGTACCAAGAGACCCAGTACTTC.